This T cell receptor beta chain was recovered during a study of a mutant IDH1 vaccine in newly diagnosed glioma. Only in-frame clones appear in the TCRdb table, and some are missing; sequencing was by immunoSEQ multiplex PCR. The table records some 60,000 clones, approximately 80% of them present only once. Points on this clone: Antigen unknown.

The CDR3 runs 12 residues. The germline V gene encodes CDR1 MNHEY and CDR2 SMNVEV (reference sequence). V dropped 6 bases and J dropped 12; count of bases not matched to a gene: 6. Study-wide results and caveats: Of all patients, around 94% showed vaccine-induced immune responses.

Time point noted: week 11, during vaccination. Topical imiquimod accompanied each vaccine dose, which consisted of 300 ug of mutant IDH1 20-mer peptide. This specimen consisted of PBMCs, obtained from a glioma patient whose treatment included an IDH1 peptide vaccine. The receptor's source is a man aged 25-45 years with glioma. The chain employs TRBV27 and TRBJ2-1; 9 positions match TRBD1. The DNA for the CDR3 is TGTGCCAGCAGCTCTACGGGACAGGGGCAGTTCTTC. Translation: CASSSTGQGQFF.